This T cell receptor beta chain derives from a study of vaccination effects on CD4 cells after COVID-19. Background on the study: Each culture well received a few million PBMC. These cells were then cultured in IMDM with 9.5 to 10 IU/ml IL-2 and roughly 10 ug/ml peptides. Study-wide findings and caveats: The study dataset contains few convalescent patients and includes no early post-infection timepoints. Whether induced by infection or by vaccine, clones showed marked clonal contraction late after vaccination.

This clone has only a few counts. Antigen unknown. Data came from immunoSEQ multiplex PCR; TCRdb stores just in-frame clones and leaves some out. The data show 70,000 to 85,000 clones, with 75% to 80% seen just once and approximately 2% held by the top ten. The CDR3 is 14 amino acids. V lost 0 bases and J 11 bases, leaving 16 bases between the germline ends. In germline, CDR1 is MNHEY, CDR2 SVGEGT. CD4+ T cells were isolated after around 10 days of culture. The sequencing here drew on CD4+ T cells from PBMCs cultured without peptide, taken before COVID-19 vaccination. This receptor was identified in a human donor who received a COVID-19 vaccine. The chain carries TRBV6-2 or TRBV6-3 and TRBJ1-1; D possibly corresponds to TRBD1 (5 bases). The CDR3 DNA sequence: TGTGCCAGCAGTTACTCATCAAACTGGGGGGATGCTTTCTTT. It yields the protein CASSYSSNWGDAFF.